This T cell receptor beta chain was recovered during a study of blood T cell repertoires in COVID-19. Whole-study context: The cDNA or gDNA used as material had been derived from T cells, B-cell-depleted T cells, or PBMCs.

The CDR3 spans 19 residues. J was trimmed by 1 base and V by 5 bases; bases with no gene match: 12. CDR1 and CDR2 from the germline V gene are LNHDA and SQIVND (reference sequence). Authors' data handling: Amplifying reference gene primers gave estimates of nucleated cell counts. Repertoires were generated with immunoSEQ multiplex PCR, while TCRdb's copy carries only in-frame clones and drops some. V and J calls and clone size come straight from that table; D and trimming were deduced from the DNA. This sample carries 150,000 to 200,000 clones, more than 75% of them seen once, and the ten largest clones take approximately 6%. Everyone who took part was roughly 18 to 89 years old, and they came from about 25 US areas. Clinical history reported by participants formed the basis on which cohorts were assigned. This clone was seen only once.

The sequenced sample consisted of PBMCs or T cells enriched from blood (not recorded which). The J gene is TRBJ2-6, the V gene TRBV19; 9 bases match TRBD1. The clonotype was recovered from a middle-aged man who had recovered from COVID-19. The CDR3 region is CASSSHGRGQGSGANVLTF. CDR3 coding DNA: TGTGCCAGTAGTTCCCACGGGCGGGGACAGGGATCTGGGGCCAACGTCCTGACTTTC.